This T cell receptor beta chain is drawn from a study of T cells expressing NK-cell markers. General study findings and limits: About 1.0-7.0% of CD8+ T cells in about six donors belonged to dominant NKG2C+ clonotypes.

TCRdb processed the 5' RACE reads again and assigns one entry to each CDR3 protein, with no DNA. The sample data list approximately 170,000 distinct CDR3 sequences. Comment on this clonotype: The antigen is not known.

The CDR3 has 12 amino acids. The sequence derives from a man aged 18-70 years in good health. Specimen: blood T cells: a sorted CD56 or NKG2C T cell subset, CD4+ or CD8+ T cells, or bulk PBMC T cells (not recorded which). This chain uses TRBV12-3 or TRBV12-4 with TRBJ2-5; TCRdb reports TRBD1, a call that lacks DNA to check it against. The CDR3 sequence is CASSLSWGTQYF.